The clone carrying this T cell receptor beta chain was observed many times. No antigen is known for it. The sample is drawn from a study of blood T cells in healthy people across ages. Per germline, CDR1 SEHNR and CDR2 FQNEAQ (reference sequence). V shed 4 bases, J shed 2 bases, and the junction held 21 bases outside the gene matches. The CDR3 loop spans 20 amino acids. Study-level findings and limits: In the absence of known donor CMV status, changes in expanded clonotypes were possibly confounded.

Primers used in a second PCR of roughly 6 to 11 cycles were a sample-barcoded 5' primer and a J-beta primer mix. Each of the cDNA molecules was tagged by a template-switch adaptor with 12 random nucleotides. In TCRdb, the 5' RACE reads were re-called with MiXCR into one record per CDR3 protein. The table has a few hundred thousand distinct CDR3 sequences, about half seen once; the top ten hold 51%. The sequence was collected from a man in his 60s in good health. The sequenced material came from blood. The chain employs TRBV7-9 and TRBJ2-3, with 7 bases fitting TRBD1. The CDR3, as DNA: TGTGCCAGCAGCTATATCCGACAGGGTCCACGAACCCGGTACACAGATACGCAGTATTTT. It specifies CASSYIRQGPRTRYTDTQYF.